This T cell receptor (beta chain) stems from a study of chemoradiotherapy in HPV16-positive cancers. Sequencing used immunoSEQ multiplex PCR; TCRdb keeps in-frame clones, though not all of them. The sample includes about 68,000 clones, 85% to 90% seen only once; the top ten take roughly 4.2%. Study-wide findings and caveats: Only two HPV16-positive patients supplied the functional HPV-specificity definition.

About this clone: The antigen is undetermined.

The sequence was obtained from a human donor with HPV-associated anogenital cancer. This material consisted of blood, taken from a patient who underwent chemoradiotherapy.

CDR3 residues: CASSFGLGLNTGELFF. Written as DNA, the CDR3 is TGTGCCAGCAGCTTCGGGCTAGGGCTGAACACCGGGGAGCTGTTTTTT. V and J are TRBV11-2 and TRBJ2-2; D remains unclear. There are 16 residues in the CDR3. The germline V gene has CDR1 SGHAT and CDR2 FQNNGV. The germline V and J ends were trimmed by 3 bases and 1 base, with 12 bases remaining between them.